This TCR beta chain was profiled in a study of CD8+CD57+ T cells in acquired aplastic anemia. Individuals selected for sequencing had exhibited CD8+CD57+ cell expansion on flow cytometry. Investigators profiled TCR beta VDJ and CDR3 from genomic DNA template. TCRdb re-analysed the reads in MiXCR, keeping a single row per CDR3 protein. The repertoire holds about 160,000 distinct CDR3 sequences, with about 50% as singletons. Study findings and constraints: The same twenty-nine CD8+ CDR3 sequences occurred in patients and in controls.

This clonotype was detected once. Its antigen remains unidentified. The CDR3 is 11 residues long. The V end was cut by 6 bases, the J end by 8 bases, with 10 bases between. CDR1 and CDR2 (germline): SQVTM, ANQGSEA. The receptor was isolated from a human donor with aplastic anemia. Sequences were obtained from sorted CD4+, CD8+, or CD8+CD57+ T cells (not recorded which) from PBMCs. This rearrangement joins TRBV29-1 to TRBJ2-2; D ambiguous. CDR3 protein: CSVALGGELFF. The CDR3 DNA follows: TGCAGCGTGGCCCTAGGGGGGGAGCTGTTTTTT.